This T cell receptor (beta chain) was identified during a study of blood T cell repertoires in COVID-19. The overall study: The origin of the acute and convalescent COVID-19 samples was the United States, Italy and Spain. Sources were T cells, B-cell-depleted T cells, or PBMCs; the material itself was cDNA or gDNA.

As processed by the authors: Reference gene primer amplification gave nucleated cell count estimates. Only in-frame clones appear in the TCRdb table, and some are missing; sequencing was by immunoSEQ multiplex PCR. The DNA gave D and trimming, while V, J and clone size come from that table. This table has around 58,000 clones, 70% to 90% appearing once. The V gene's germline CDR1 is SGHVS and CDR2 FQNEAQ. The CDR3 runs to 20 residues. Trimming took 0 bases from V and 9 from J, leaving 32 bases between them. Sequencing was carried out using peripheral blood. The chain carries TRBV7-8 and TRBJ2-5; possible D gene TRBD1, 6 bases. The TCR sequence derives from a human donor in a cohort sampled during active COVID-19. CDR3 sequence reads: CASSLATLGVLGAAPIAQYF. The CDR3 bases are TGTGCCAGCAGCTTAGCTACCCTAGGAGTACTGGGGGCGGCCCCGATAGCCCAGTACTTC.